Here is one TCR beta chain with its context. Libraries were prepared by immunoSEQ multiplex PCR; TCRdb keeps only in-frame clonotypes and omits some of them. In the table there are 150,000 to 200,000 clones, around 84% of which are singletons. From germline, CDR1 is MDHEN and CDR2 SYDVKM. The CDR3 length is 15 residues. Trimming pared 11 bases from V and 2 bases from J, leaving 21 bases between. The data are from a study of blood T cell repertoires in COVID-19. The source is a human donor with acute or convalescent COVID-19. The donor label of this sample is uncertain. The sequenced sample consisted of peripheral blood. The gene calls are TRBV28 and TRBJ1-2; tentatively, D is TRBD1 (5 bases). CDR3 region: CAHLGLSSGNYGYTF. In DNA, the CDR3 is TGTGCCCATCTTGGCCTATCGTCAGGGAACTATGGCTACACCTTC.